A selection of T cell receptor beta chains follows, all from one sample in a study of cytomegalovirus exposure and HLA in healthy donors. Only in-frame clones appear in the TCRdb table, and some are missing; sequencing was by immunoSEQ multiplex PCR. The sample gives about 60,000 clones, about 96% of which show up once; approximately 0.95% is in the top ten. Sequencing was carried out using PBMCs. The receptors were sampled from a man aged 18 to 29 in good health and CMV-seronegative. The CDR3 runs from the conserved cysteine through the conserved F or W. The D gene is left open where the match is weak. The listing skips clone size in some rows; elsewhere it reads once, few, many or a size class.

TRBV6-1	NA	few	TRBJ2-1	CASSEAMSSPNEQFF	TGTGCCAGCAGTGAAGCGATGTCTAGTCCTAATGAGCAGTTCTTC
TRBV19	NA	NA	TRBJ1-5	CASSSPMQGIQPQHF	TGTGCCAGTAGTAGCCCCATGCAGGGGATTCAGCCCCAGCATTTT
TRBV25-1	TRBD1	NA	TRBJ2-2	CASSGRTGVTGELFF	TGTGCCAGCAGTGGTCGGACAGGGGTCACCGGGGAGCTGTTTTTT
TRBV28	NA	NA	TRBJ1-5	CASSRNQPQHF	TGTGCCAGCAGCCGGAATCAGCCCCAGCATTTT
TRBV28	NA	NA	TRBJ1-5	CASSLRTVVSNQPQHF	TGTGCCAGCAGTTTAAGGACAGTGGTTAGCAATCAGCCCCAGCATTTT
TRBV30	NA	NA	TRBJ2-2	CAWSDLARNTGELFF	TGTGCCTGGAGTGACTTAGCGAGGAACACCGGGGAGCTGTTTTTT
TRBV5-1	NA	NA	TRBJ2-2	CASSGDSNGELFF	TGCGCCAGCAGCGGAGACAGTAACGGGGAGCTGTTTTTT
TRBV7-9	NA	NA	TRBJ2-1	CASSLVLLYNEQFF	TGTGCCAGCAGCTTAGTTCTTCTTTACAATGAGCAGTTCTTC
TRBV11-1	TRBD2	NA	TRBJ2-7	CASSLAPGGSSYEQYF	TGTGCCAGCAGCTTAGCACCGGGGGGAAGCTCCTACGAGCAGTACTTC
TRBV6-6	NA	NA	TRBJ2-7	CASSYVVHEQYF	TGTGCCAGCAGTTACGTCGTCCACGAGCAGTACTTC
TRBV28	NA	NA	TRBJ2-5	CASTPRGWYQETQYF	TGTGCCAGCACGCCCCGCGGATGGTACCAAGAGACCCAGTACTTC
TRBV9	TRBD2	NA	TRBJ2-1	CASSVAPGTSYNEQFF	TGTGCCAGCAGCGTAGCCCCAGGGACTAGCTACAATGAGCAGTTCTTC
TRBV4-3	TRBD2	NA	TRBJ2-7	CASSQDFADGLAGVGTSYEQYF	TGCGCCAGCAGCCAAGATTTCGCCGACGGACTAGCGGGAGTGGGGACCTCCTACGAGCAGTACTTC
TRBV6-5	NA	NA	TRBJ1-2	CASSLRGGPNYGYTF	TGTGCCAGCAGCCTCCGGGGGGGACCGAACTATGGCTACACCTTC
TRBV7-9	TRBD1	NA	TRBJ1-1	CASSLDPGGNTEAFF	TGTGCCAGCAGCTTAGATCCAGGGGGCAACACTGAAGCTTTCTTT
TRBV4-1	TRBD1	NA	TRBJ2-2	CASRGGDRGVTGELFF	TGCGCCAGCAGGGGGGGGGACAGGGGGGTTACCGGGGAGCTGTTTTTT
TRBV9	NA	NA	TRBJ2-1	CASSATGTSYNEQFF	TGTGCCAGCAGCGCAACCGGGACATCCTACAATGAGCAGTTCTTC
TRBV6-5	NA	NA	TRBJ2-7	CASSYSGLGPSYEQYF	TGTGCCAGCAGTTACTCGGGGCTGGGGCCCTCCTACGAGCAGTACTTC
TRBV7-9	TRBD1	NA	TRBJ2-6	CASREDRLKSGANVLTF	TGTGCCAGCAGGGAGGACAGGTTAAAGTCTGGGGCCAACGTCCTGACTTTC
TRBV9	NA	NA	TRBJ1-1	CASSLGEGRATEAFF	TGTGCCAGCAGCCTAGGGGAGGGTAGGGCCACTGAAGCTTTCTTT